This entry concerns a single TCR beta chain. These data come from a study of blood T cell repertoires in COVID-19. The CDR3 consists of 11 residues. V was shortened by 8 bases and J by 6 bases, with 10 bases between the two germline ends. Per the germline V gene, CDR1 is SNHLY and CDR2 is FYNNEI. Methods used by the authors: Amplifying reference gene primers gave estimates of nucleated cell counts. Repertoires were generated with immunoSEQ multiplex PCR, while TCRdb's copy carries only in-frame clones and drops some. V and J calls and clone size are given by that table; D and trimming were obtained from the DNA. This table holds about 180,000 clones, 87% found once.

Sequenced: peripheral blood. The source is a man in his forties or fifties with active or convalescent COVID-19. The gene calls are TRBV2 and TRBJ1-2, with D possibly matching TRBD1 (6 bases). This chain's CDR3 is CASSGGHGYTF. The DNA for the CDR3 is TGTGCCAGCTCGGGGGGCCATGGCTACACCTTC.